This TCR beta chain was identified in a study of regulatory T cells in long-lasting Graves disease. Germline values: CDR1 SQVTM, CDR2 ANQGSEA. V was shortened by 0 bases and J by 2 bases, with 11 bases between the two germline ends. This CDR3 has 14 residues. CDR3 regions were amplified by Arm-PCR using iRepertoire HTBI primers to build TCR beta libraries. In TCRdb, the multiplex PCR reads were re-called with MiXCR into one record per CDR3 protein. The sample holds about 470,000 distinct CDR3 sequences, 20% to 25% seen once. General study findings and limits: With persistent disease, TRBV28, TRBJ1-2 and TRBJ2-5 were the favored segments.

A word on this clonotype: Its antigen is unidentified.

The time point was: persistent/refractory GD, antithyroid drugs over 5 years with positive TRAb. The TCR library was made from RNA that had been extracted from PBMCs in TRIzol. The source is a female donor with Graves disease. The rearrangement joins TRBV29-1 to TRBJ2-7; D unclear. The source was peripheral blood mononuclear cells (PBMCs), collected when the disease was refractory, from a patient treated with antithyroid drugs. The CDR3 sequence is CSVEDRDTTYEQYF. CDR3 nucleotide sequence: TGCAGCGTTGAAGATCGCGACACCACCTACGAGCAGTACTTC.